This TCR beta chain was identified during a study of shared clonotypes between healthy human individuals. General study results and limits: Naive subsets typically showed greater estimated richness than memory subsets. Despite large depth, sorted-subset datasets appeared incompletely sequenced.

On this clone itself: Its antigen is undetermined.

The CDR3 covers 16 residues. Per germline, CDR1 MDHEN and CDR2 SYDVKM. With 8 bases removed from V and 2 bases from J, the gap between germline ends came to 21 bases. Authors' methods: Filtering of immunoSEQ junctional sequences could not match full-length read filtering. Libraries were prepared by immunoSEQ multiplex PCR; TCRdb keeps only in-frame clonotypes and omits some of them. The DNA was the basis for D and trimming; V, J and clone size are from that table. The table records 2 million to 3 million clones, approximately 94% of them present only once. The sequenced sample consisted of naive CD4+ T cells sorted from blood. Regarding subset: CD45RA+ positively selected. The chain uses TRBV28 and TRBJ2-5; D could derive from TRBD1 or TRBD2 (5 bases each). The TCR comes from a man between 18 and 29 years old in good health. CDR3 sequence reads: CASATRRDALQETQYF. CDR3 in DNA: TGTGCCAGCGCAACCCGCCGGGACGCGTTACAAGAGACCCAGTACTTC.